The T cell receptor beta chain described here comes from a study of OX40 agonist ivuxolimab in advanced cancers. General study results and limits: At doses 0.1 to 3.0 mg/kg, CD4+ and CD8+ clones expanded. Clonal expansion in partial responders at 0.1-3.0 mg/kg ranked among the lowest. Also present in some nonresponders was a low level of normalized T-cell clonal expansion.

This clone was found once. What it recognizes is unknown. This CDR3 spans 18 amino acids. CDR1 and CDR2 (germline): SGDLS, YYNGEE. V lost 0 bases and J 4 bases, leaving 20 bases between the germline ends. This table comes from immunoSEQ multiplex PCR, and its TCRdb copy is limited to in-frame clones, with some not included. The sample records 65,000 to 70,000 clones, 87% being singletons. The V call is TRBV9, the J call TRBJ2-1; tentative D call: TRBD2 (7 bases). The receptor's source is an adult with an advanced solid tumor such as melanoma, head and neck, liver or kidney cancer. The starting material was CD4+ or CD8+ T cells sorted from blood, obtained in a trial of the OX40 agonist ivuxolimab. The CDR3 loop is CASSVGGGGYRLYNEQFF. The CDR3 nucleotides read TGTGCCAGCAGCGTAGGAGGGGGGGGCTACCGTTTATACAATGAGCAGTTCTTC.